This TCR beta chain comes out of a study of CD8 T cells in ankylosing spondylitis (dated by TCRdb to the late 2010s). Turning to the overall study: The study profiled T cell receptor beta repertoires in healthy donors and ankylosing spondylitis patients to find disease-linked TCR variants. The full study cohort comprised about 24 ankylosing spondylitis patients and around 100 healthy donors. Peripheral blood was sampled, and synovial fluid was also collected from ankylosing spondylitis patients. The paper as a whole reports these results and caveats: A TCR beta motif made up of several highly homologous amino acid variants appeared to be characteristic of blood from ankylosing spondylitis patients. In peripheral blood, the disease-linked clones were found at relatively low frequencies and had a CD8+ phenotype. Some motif variants had previously been reported in the synovial fluid and blood of reactive arthritis patients, which suggests shared mechanisms of disease initiation. The disease-linked clones were reported to be significantly enriched in matched synovial fluid samples from ankylosing spondylitis patients.

This clonotype came up many times. Its antigen is still unknown. No quality values exist for individual bases; no much larger clone is one base distant. Sequenced on an Illumina HiSeq 2500. Quantitative 5'-RACE with molecular barcodes was used to prepare TCR beta libraries. On the study's bioinformatics: A new computational method based on a probabilistic model of VDJ rearrangement was used to identify disease-linked TCR variants. The raw public reads went through TCRdb reprocessing: fastp at Q25, MiXCR clone calling, in-frame beta chains kept. Each CDR3 protein gets just one entry, which takes the most common genes and DNA from the rows behind it. These V and J calls derive from TCRdb rather than the authors' analysis. This sample has a few hundred thousand distinct CDR3 sequences in its table, and 20% to 25% of those were observed once. 15% to 20% of the sample belongs to the ten largest clones. From a lookup of the germline V gene, CDR1 and CDR2 are SGHDT and YYEEEE. The V end loses 0 bases and the J end loses 4 bases, and a stretch of 13 bases separates them. There are 15 amino acids in the CDR3, from cysteine to phenylalanine inclusive. The CDR3 DNA has 45 bases and is translated from base 1.

The source material was blood, either unsorted or a sorted T cell fraction (not recorded which). The receptor was derived from a male donor with ankylosing spondylitis. The rearrangement joined TRBV5-6 to TRBJ1-1; matching of 5 bases hints at TRBD1 as the D gene. The CDR3 region reads CASSLDVGAGTEAFF. The nucleotide sequence reads as follows: TGTGCCAGCAGCTTGGATGTTGGGGCGGGCACTGAAGCTTTCTTT. Here the CDR3 is joined to the reference TRBV5-6 and TRBJ1-1 genes, and the full variable domain is: DAGVTQSPTHLIKTRGQQVTLRCSPKSGHDTVSWYQQALGQGPQFIFQYYEEEERQRGNFPDRFSGHQFPNYSSELNVNALLLGDSALYLCASSLDVGAGTEAFFGQGTRLTVV.